This T cell receptor (beta chain) was observed in a study of blood T cell repertoires in COVID-19. Turning to the study itself: Some COVID-19 samples were acute and others convalescent; all came from the United States, Italy and Spain. T cells, B-cell-depleted T cells, or PBMCs provided the cDNA or gDNA that served as material.

Some clones are missing from TCRdb's copy, which holds only in-frame ones; the method was immunoSEQ multiplex PCR. The data show nearly 250,000 clones, about 84% seen once. The CDR3 spans 14 residues. The V segment lost 5 bases and the J segment 4 bases; nucleotides outside the gene matches: 4. In germline, CDR1 is SGHNT, CDR2 YENEEA. The sample consisted of peripheral blood. The chain is built from TRBV11-3 and TRBJ2-5; 10 bases match TRBD1. The TCR sequence derives from a woman of 80 years or more with COVID-19, enrolled during active disease. CDR3 region: CASSRDRGTETQYF. The CDR3 DNA sequence: TGTGCCAGCAGCCGGGACAGGGGAACAGAGACCCAGTACTTC.